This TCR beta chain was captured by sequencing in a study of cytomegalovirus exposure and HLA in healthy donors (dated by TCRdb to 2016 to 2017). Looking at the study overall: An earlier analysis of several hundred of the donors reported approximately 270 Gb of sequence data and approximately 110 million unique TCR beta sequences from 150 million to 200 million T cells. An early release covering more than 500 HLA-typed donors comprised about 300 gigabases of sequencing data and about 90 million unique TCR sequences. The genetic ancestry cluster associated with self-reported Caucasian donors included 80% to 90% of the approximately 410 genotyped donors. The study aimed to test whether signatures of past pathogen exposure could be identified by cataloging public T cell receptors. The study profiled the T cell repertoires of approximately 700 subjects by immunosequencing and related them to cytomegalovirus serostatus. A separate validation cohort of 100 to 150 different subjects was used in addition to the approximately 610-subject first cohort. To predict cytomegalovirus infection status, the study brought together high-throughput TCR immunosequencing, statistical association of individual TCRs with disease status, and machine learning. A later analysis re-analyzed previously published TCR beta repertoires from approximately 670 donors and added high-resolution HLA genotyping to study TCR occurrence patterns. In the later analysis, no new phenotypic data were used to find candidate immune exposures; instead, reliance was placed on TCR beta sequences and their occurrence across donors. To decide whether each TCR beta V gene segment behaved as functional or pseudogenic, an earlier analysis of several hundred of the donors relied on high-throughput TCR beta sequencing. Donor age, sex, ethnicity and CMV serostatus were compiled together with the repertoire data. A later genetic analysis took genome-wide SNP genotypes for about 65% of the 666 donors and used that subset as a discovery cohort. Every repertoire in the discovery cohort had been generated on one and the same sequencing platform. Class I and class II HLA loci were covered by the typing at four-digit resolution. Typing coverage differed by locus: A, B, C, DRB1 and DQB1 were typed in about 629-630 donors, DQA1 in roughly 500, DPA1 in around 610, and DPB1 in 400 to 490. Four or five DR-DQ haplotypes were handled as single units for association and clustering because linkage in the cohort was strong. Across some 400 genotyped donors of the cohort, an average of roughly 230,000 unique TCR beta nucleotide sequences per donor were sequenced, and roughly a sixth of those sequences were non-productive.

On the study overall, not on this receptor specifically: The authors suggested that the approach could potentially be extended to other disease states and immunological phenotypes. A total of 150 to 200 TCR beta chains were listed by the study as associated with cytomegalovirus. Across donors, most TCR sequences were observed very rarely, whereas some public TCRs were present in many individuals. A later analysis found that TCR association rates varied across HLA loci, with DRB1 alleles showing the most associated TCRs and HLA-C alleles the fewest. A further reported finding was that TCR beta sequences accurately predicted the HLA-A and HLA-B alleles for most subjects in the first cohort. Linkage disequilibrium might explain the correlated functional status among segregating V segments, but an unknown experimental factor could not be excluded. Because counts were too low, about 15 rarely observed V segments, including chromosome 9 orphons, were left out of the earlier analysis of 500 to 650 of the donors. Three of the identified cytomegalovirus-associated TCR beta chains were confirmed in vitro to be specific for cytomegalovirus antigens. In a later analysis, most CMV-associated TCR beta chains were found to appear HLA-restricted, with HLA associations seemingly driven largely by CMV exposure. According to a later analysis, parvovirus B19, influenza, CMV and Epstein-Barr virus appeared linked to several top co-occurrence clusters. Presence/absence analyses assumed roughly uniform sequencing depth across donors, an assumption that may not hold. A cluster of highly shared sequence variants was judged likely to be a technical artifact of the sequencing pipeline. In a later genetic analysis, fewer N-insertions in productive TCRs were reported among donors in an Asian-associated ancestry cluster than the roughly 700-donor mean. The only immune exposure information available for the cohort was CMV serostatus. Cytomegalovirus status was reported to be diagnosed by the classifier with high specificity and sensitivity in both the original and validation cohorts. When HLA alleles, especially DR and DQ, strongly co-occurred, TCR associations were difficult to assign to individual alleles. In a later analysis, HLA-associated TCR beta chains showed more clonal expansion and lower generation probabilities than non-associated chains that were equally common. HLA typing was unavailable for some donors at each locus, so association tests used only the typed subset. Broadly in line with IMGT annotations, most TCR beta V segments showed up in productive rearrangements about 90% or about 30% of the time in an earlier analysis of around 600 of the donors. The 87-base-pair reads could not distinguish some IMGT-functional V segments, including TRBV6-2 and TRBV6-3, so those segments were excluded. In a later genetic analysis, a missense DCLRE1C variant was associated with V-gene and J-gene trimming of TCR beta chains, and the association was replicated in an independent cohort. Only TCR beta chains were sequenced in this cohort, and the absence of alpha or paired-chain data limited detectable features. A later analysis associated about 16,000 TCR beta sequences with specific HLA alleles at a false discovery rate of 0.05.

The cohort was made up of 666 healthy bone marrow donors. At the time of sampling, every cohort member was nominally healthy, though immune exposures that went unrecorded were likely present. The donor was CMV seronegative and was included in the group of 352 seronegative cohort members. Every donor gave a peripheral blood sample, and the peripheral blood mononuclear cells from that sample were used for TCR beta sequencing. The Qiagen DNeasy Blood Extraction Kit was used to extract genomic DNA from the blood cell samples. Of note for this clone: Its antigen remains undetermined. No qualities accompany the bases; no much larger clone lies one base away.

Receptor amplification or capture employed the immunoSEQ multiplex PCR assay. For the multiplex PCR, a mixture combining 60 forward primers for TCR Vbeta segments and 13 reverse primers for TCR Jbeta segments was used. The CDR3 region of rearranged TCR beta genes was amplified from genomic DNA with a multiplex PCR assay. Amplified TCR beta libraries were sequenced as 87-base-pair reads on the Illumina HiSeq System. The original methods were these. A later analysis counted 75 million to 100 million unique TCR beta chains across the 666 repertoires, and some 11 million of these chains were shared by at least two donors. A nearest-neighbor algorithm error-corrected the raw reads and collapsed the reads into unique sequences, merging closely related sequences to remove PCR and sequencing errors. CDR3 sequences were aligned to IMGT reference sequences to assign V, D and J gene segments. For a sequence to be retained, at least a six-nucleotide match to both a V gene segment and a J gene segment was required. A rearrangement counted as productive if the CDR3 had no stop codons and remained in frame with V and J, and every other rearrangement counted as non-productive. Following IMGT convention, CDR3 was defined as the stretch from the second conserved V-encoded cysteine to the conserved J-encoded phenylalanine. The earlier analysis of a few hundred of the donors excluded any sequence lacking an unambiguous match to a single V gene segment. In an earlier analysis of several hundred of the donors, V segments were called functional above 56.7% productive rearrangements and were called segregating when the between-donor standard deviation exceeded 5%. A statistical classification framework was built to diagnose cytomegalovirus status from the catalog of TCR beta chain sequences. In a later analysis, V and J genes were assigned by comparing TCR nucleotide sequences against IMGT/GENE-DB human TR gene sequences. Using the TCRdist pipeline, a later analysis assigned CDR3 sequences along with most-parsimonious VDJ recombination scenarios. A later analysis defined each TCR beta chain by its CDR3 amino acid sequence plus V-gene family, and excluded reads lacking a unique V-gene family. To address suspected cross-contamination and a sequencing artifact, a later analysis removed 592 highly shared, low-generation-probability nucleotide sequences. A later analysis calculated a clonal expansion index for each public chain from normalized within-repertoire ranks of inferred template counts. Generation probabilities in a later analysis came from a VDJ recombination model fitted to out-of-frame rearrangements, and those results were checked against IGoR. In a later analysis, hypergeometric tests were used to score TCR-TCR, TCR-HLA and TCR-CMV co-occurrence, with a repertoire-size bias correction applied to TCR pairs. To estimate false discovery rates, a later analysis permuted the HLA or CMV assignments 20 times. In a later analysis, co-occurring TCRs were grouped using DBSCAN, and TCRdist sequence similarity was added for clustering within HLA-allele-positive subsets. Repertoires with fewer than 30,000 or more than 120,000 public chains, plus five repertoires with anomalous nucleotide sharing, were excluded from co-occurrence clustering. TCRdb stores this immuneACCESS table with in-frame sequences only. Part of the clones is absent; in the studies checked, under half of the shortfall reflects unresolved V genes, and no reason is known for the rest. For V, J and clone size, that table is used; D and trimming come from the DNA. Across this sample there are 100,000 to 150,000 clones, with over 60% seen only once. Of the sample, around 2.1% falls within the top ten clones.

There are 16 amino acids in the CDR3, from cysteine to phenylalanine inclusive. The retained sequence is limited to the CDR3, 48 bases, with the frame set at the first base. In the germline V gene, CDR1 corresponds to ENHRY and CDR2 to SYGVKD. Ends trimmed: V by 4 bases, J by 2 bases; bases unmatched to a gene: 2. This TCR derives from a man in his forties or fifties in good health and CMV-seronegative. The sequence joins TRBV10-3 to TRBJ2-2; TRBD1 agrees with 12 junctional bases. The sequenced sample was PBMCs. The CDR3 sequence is CAISVGTGGNTGELFF. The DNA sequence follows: TGTGCCATCAGTGTAGGGACAGGGGGCAACACCGGGGAGCTGTTTTTT.